This TCR beta chain appears in the sequencing data of a study of blood T cell repertoires in COVID-19. As processed by the authors: Reference gene primer amplification gave estimated nucleated cell counts. Method: immunoSEQ multiplex PCR; TCRdb's copy keeps in-frame clones and lacks some. D and trimming were read from the DNA, whereas the V and J calls and clone size are those reported in that table. Among approximately 380,000 clones, 88% were seen once, and the ten largest hold 1.2%. Study members were between roughly 18 and 89 years old and lived in over 20 US regions. Cohorts were assigned according to the clinical history that participants reported. Donors of Cohort 3 who recovered were those that had two negative PCRs, clearance, or symptom resolution. The CDR3 loop spans 14 amino acids. J was trimmed by 3 bases and V by 4 bases; bases with no gene match: 4. Germline CDR1 MDHEN, CDR2 SYDVKM.

The sample taken for sequencing was PBMCs or T cells enriched from blood (not recorded which). The clonotype comes from a woman younger than 35 who had recovered from COVID-19. This sequence joins TRBV28 and TRBJ2-7; TRBD1 agrees at 9 bases. CDR3 in amino acids: CASSSTGQGYEQYF. The CDR3 nucleotides read TGTGCCAGCAGTTCCACGGGACAGGGCTACGAGCAGTACTTC. The full variable domain, completed using reference TRBV28 and TRBJ2-7, is DVKVTQSSRYLVKRTGEKVFLECVQDMDHENMFWYRQDPGLGLRLIYFSYDVKMKEKGDIPEGYSVSREKKERFSLILESASTNQTSMYLCASSSTGQGYEQYFGPGTRLTVT.